The 20 T cell receptor beta chains presented below share a single source sample, sequenced in a study of T-cell memory formation after mild COVID-19. TCRdb fed the 5' RACE reads into MiXCR, producing one record per CDR3 protein. The sample has hundreds of thousands of distinct CDR3 sequences; 20% to 25% are singletons. What was sequenced was PBMCs or a T cell subset sorted from them (not recorded which). Every receptor here comes from an adult woman who had mild COVID-19 (a few samples of this study predate the infection). Cell type and time point are not known.

This chain links TRBV4-1 with TRBJ1-1; a weak D match, TRBD1 (6 bases). This CDR3 is built from 19 residues. The V gene's germline CDR1 is MGHRA and CDR2 YSYEKL. V was cut by 0 bases and J by 3 bases, with 23 bases left in between. CDR3 nucleotide sequence: TGCGCCAGCAGCCAAGATCCGATACCGCGGGGGGCGAGTGACACTGAAGCTTTCTTT. This codes for CASSQDPIPRGASDTEAFF.

DNA for the CDR3: TGCGCCAGCAGCCCCACCGGGACTAGCGGGGTAAGCTCCTACAATGAGCAGTTCTTC. Translated: CASSPTGTSGVSSYNEQFF. This chain links TRBV5-1 with TRBJ2-1; 13 bases match TRBD2. J lost 0 bases, V lost 4 bases, and 10 bases had no gene match. The CDR3 has 19 residues. CDR1 SGHRS and CDR2 YFSETQ come from the germline V gene.

J is TRBJ2-7 and V is TRBV29-1; TRBD1 matches at 11 bases. CDR3 length equals 15 residues. V lost 1 base, J lost 3 bases, and 5 bases stayed unmatched. CDR1 is SQVTM, CDR2 ANQGSEA, per germline. DNA for the CDR3: TGCAGCGTTGAAGCTCTCGGGACAGGGGGCTACGAGCAGTACTTC. Translated, it gives CSVEALGTGGYEQYF.

The chain couples TRBV15 to TRBJ2-5; 7 nucleotides agree with TRBD1. V gave up 7 bases and J gave up 1 base; unmatched junction bases: 12. The CDR3 contains 16 residues. CDR1 and CDR2 (germline): LNHNV, YYDKDF (reference sequence). As DNA, the CDR3 is TGTGCCACCACCGGCCGACAGGGATGGGGCCAAGAGACCCAGTACTTC. It specifies CATTGRQGWGQETQYF.

The rearrangement joins TRBV24-1 to TRBJ1-5, with a possible D match to TRBD1 (5 bases). Germline loops: CDR1 KGHDR, CDR2 SFDVKD. This CDR3 has 15 residues. Trimming took off 7 bases at V and 4 bases at J, with 16 bases between the two ends. The CDR3 here is CATSGGTPGNQPQHF. CDR3 in DNA: TGTGCCACCAGCGGGGGGACTCCTGGGAATCAGCCCCAGCATTTT.

This clonotype has a count of ten or more. This rearrangement joins TRBV19 to TRBJ1-1; D ambiguous. The V end lost 7 bases, the J end lost 2 bases, and 5 bases lay between the germline ends. Germline CDR1 is LNHDA and CDR2 is SQIVND (reference sequence). The CDR3 totals 11 residues. In DNA, the CDR3 is TGTGCCAGTACCTTTAACACTGAAGCTTTCTTT. Protein sequence: CASTFNTEAFF.

The chain recombines TRBV12-3 or TRBV12-4 with TRBJ1-2; unclear D gene. The CDR3 is made up of 14 amino acids. Trimming stripped 1 base from V and 4 bases from J, with 10 bases between. Here the CDR3 DNA reads TGTGCCAGCAGTTTAGGGTTTTTTGGCTATGGCTACACCTTC. Translating it yields CASSLGFFGYGYTF.

This clonotype was observed a handful of times. V and J are TRBV27 and TRBJ2-7, with 9 bases matching TRBD2. With V trimmed by 3 bases and J by 2 bases, 11 bases remained unmatched. Germline V gene data show CDR1 as MNHEY and CDR2 as SMNVEV (reference sequence). This CDR3 comprises 17 residues. The CDR3 loop reads CASSFRREGDSTYEQYF. CDR3 bases: TGTGCCAGCAGTTTCCGGCGGGAGGGGGACAGTACCTACGAGCAGTACTTC.

V usage is TRBV6-5 and J usage is TRBJ1-2; D gene uncertain. The V end lost 6 bases, the J end lost 3 bases, and 17 bases lay between the germline ends. CDR3 length: 15 residues. Germline V gene sequence: CDR1 MNHEY, CDR2 SVGAGI. CDR3 DNA sequence: TGTGCCAGCAGAATACGGCGGGATGTCGACTATGGCTACACCTTC. Translation: CASRIRRDVDYGYTF.

This clonotype has ten or more counts. The chain couples TRBV12-3 or TRBV12-4 to TRBJ2-1; a weak D match, TRBD2 (7 bases). The CDR3 is 12 residues long. V lost 8 bases and J 7 bases, leaving 12 bases between the germline ends. CDR3 protein: CASGEGVNEQFF. CDR3 in DNA: TGTGCCAGCGGGGAGGGGGTAAATGAGCAGTTCTTC.

The gene calls are TRBV7-9 and TRBJ1-6; D not resolved. Germline lookup yields CDR1 SEHNR and CDR2 FQNEAQ (reference sequence). This CDR3 comprises 15 residues. The germline V and J ends were trimmed by 1 base and 6 bases, with 10 bases remaining between them. The CDR3 region is CASSLGQSSNSPLHF. CDR3 in DNA: TGTGCCAGCAGCTTAGGTCAGAGTTCTAATTCACCCCTCCACTTT.

The chain couples TRBV6-2 or TRBV6-3 to TRBJ2-3, with TRBD2 identical over 10 bases. V was pared by 5 bases and J by 3 bases, with 11 bases of the junction left unmatched. This CDR3 comprises 17 residues. Germline CDR1 reads MNHEY; CDR2 reads SVGEGT. CDR3 nucleotides: TGTGCCAGCAGTGCCCTGACTAGCGGGCTGGGGACAGATACGCAGTATTTT. Protein sequence: CASSALTSGLGTDTQYF.

This clonotype turned up a few times. This sequence joins TRBV12-3 or TRBV12-4 and TRBJ1-2, with no clear D. V gave up 1 base and J gave up 14 bases, with 14 bases separating them. There are 12 residues in the CDR3. CDR3 nucleotide sequence: TGTGCCAGCAGTTTAGATGGTTATGTGGAAACCTTC. It translates to CASSLDGYVETF.

This clonotype was observed a few times. The rearrangement uses TRBV7-6 and TRBJ2-5; 9 nucleotides line up with TRBD1. Unmatched junction bases numbered 3, after V lost 5 bases and J lost 2 bases. CDR1 and CDR2 (germline): SGHVS, FNYEAQ. The CDR3 contains 14 residues. CDR3 sequence: CASSPGTGQETQYF. The CDR3 DNA follows: TGTGCCAGCAGCCCCGGGACAGGGCAAGAGACCCAGTACTTC.

In its sample, this clonotype was seen many times. The rearrangement links TRBV5-1 to TRBJ2-2; D possibly corresponds to TRBD2 (5 bases). Germline V gene data show CDR1 as SGHRS and CDR2 as YFSETQ. V lost 0 bases and J lost 2, with 11 bases in between. This CDR3 region has 16 residues. CDR3 protein: CASSLGELGNTGELFF. In DNA form, the CDR3 reads TGCGCCAGCAGCTTGGGGGAGCTTGGAAACACCGGGGAGCTGTTTTTT.

About this clonotype: The CDR3 end shows no conserved phenylalanine or tryptophan, and so a read error is likely. Because the CDR3's place on the DNA is in doubt, the DNA is left out and the CDR3 is given as listed by TCRdb. The chain carries TRBV5-6 and TRBJ2-5; the table's D call, TRBD2, has no DNA check behind it. The CDR3 spans 12 residues, counting both ends. CDR1 is SGHDT, CDR2 YYEEEE, per germline. The CDR3 sequence is CASSFAGSPPLS.

In this sample, this clonotype turned up many times. This rearrangement joins TRBV24-1 to TRBJ1-1; D is possibly TRBD1 (6 bases). The germline V gene has CDR1 KGHDR and CDR2 SFDVKD. The CDR3 consists of 14 residues. V was clipped by 4 bases and J by 6 bases, with 14 bases between them. The CDR3 here is CATSDPHRDSEAFF. CDR3 coding DNA: TGTGCCACCAGTGACCCCCACAGGGACTCTGAAGCTTTCTTT.

The chain uses TRBV24-1 and TRBJ1-2, with D maybe TRBD1 (5 bases). The CDR3 is 13 amino acids. The V and J ends lost 2 bases and 8 bases respectively, with 11 bases between them. Germline-derived CDR1 and CDR2 are KGHDR and SFDVKD. CDR3 nucleotide sequence: TGTGCCACCAGTGATTCAGGGCGGCGGGGCTACACCTTC. This codes for CATSDSGRRGYTF.

The rearrangement links TRBV12-3 or TRBV12-4 to TRBJ2-1; the match to TRBD2 covers 10 bases. The trim removed 1 base at V and 7 bases at J, leaving 4 bases unmatched. This CDR3 is 15 amino acids long. DNA of the CDR3: TGTGCCAGCAGTTTAGAACTAGCGGGGTGGAATGAGCAGTTCTTC. Its protein product is CASSLELAGWNEQFF.

In its sample, this clonotype was seen a few times. The rearrangement joins TRBV12-3 or TRBV12-4 to TRBJ2-1, with 14 bases identical to TRBD2. The V and J ends lost 6 bases and 10 bases, in that order; junction bases with no gene match: 8. CDR3 length: 15 amino acids. The DNA for the CDR3 is TGTGCCAGCAGCCCAAGGACTAGCGGGAGGTCAGAGCAGTTCTTC. This sequence encodes CASSPRTSGRSEQFF.